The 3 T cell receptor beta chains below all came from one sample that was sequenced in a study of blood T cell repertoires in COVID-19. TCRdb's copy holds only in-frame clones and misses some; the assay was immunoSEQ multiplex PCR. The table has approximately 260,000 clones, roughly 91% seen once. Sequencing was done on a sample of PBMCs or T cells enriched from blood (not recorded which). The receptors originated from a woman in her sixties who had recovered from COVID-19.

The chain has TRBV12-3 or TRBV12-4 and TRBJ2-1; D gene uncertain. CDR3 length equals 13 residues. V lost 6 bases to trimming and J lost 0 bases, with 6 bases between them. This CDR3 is CASRPSSYNEQFF. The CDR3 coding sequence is TGTGCCAGCAGGCCCAGCTCCTACAATGAGCAGTTCTTC.

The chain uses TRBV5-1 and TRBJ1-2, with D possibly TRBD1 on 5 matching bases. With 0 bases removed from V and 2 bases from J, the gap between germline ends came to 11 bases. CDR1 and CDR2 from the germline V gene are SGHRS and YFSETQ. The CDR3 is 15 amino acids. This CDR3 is CASSLALDINYGYTF. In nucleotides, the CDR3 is TGCGCCAGCAGCTTGGCCTTGGACATAAACTATGGCTACACCTTC.

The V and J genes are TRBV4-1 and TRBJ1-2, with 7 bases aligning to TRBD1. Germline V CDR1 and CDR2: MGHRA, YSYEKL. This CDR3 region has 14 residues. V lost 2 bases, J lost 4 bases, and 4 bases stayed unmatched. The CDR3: CASSQTGDFYGYTF. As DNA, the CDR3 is TGCGCCAGCAGCCAAACAGGGGACTTCTATGGCTACACCTTC.